This entry describes one TCR beta chain. The data belong to a study of technical replicates of blood from a few donors. The repertoire was sequenced with immunoSEQ multiplex PCR; TCRdb's copy has only in-frame clones and lacks some. The sample includes about 84,000 clones, roughly 98% of them seen just once. Germline V gene data show CDR1 as MGHRA and CDR2 as YSYEKL. The CDR3 is made up of 13 amino acids. Deletions cut 2 bases from V and 12 bases from J, with 14 bases between. The sample consisted of T cells isolated from PBMCs. The TCR sequence derives from a human donor in good health. The V and J genes are TRBV4-1 and TRBJ2-1, with D maybe TRBD2 (7 bases). This CDR3 reads CASSQNGLGGQFF. For the CDR3, the DNA is TGCGCCAGCAGCCAAAATGGACTAGGGGGGCAGTTCTTC.